This TCR beta chain appears in the sequencing data of a study of blood T cell repertoires in COVID-19. The germline V gene has CDR1 SGHTA and CDR2 FQGNSA. Germline trimming cut 5 bases from V and 0 bases from J; bases unmatched to any gene: 9. The CDR3 sequence is 19 residues long. In the original processing: Reference gene primer amplification gave nucleated cell count estimates. Generated by immunoSEQ multiplex PCR, the TCRdb table keeps only in-frame clones and is missing some. V, J and clone size are taken as reported in that table, and D and trimming were inferred from the DNA itself. The table includes 250,000 to 300,000 clones, 80% to 90% detected once.

Sequenced input: PBMCs or T cells enriched from blood (not recorded which). The sequence came from a man aged 30-40 years with acute COVID-19. The V gene is TRBV7-2, the J gene TRBJ2-3, with TRBD2 identical over 15 bases. Here the CDR3 DNA reads TGTGCCAGCAGCCCGGGGACTAGCGGGAGGCCCCGTAGCACAGATACGCAGTATTTT. Protein product: CASSPGTSGRPRSTDTQYF.